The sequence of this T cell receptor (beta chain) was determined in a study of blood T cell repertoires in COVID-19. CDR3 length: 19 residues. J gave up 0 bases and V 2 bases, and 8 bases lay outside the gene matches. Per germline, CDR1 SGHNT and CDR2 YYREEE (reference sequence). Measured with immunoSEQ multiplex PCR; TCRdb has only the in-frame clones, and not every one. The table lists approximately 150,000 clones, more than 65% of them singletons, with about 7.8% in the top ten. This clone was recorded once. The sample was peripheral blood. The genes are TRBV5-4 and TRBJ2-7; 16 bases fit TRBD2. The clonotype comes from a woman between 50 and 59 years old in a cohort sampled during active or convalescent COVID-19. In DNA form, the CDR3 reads TGTGCCAGCAGCTTTTTTCCCGGGACTAGCGGGGGGGCCTCCTACGAGCAGTACTTC. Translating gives CASSFFPGTSGGASYEQYF.